This T cell receptor beta chain derives from a study of human T cells and chemical hapten exposure. Study overall: Donors were sensitized with 2% DPC on the upper inner arm. Patients, mostly women, had alopecia areata, alopecia totalis or alopecia universalis. Study results and caveats: Each of the donors had alopecia, so their immune responses may not resemble those of healthy people. Sensitizing with DPC caused no change in TCRs above 1 in 1000 frequency.

The time point: patch test 2, 6 weeks after DPC sensitization. Stated treatment: therapeutic diphenylcyclopropenone sensitization with weekly scalp DPC. As regards this clonotype: Its target is unknown.

V shed 4 bases and J 2 bases; nucleotides not matched to a gene: 3. The CDR3 covers 14 residues. Germline lookup yields CDR1 LGHNA and CDR2 YSLEER. MiXCR, applied by TCRdb to the RACE reads, yields one record per CDR3 protein. This sample has about 140,000 distinct CDR3 sequences, with approximately 10% found just once. This clonotype was sampled from a woman aged 45-65 years with alopecia areata. Some clones in this sample may be carry-over from other donors' samples. The source material was whole blood, sampled in connection with sensitization to the hapten diphenylcyclopropenone (DPC). The V call is TRBV4-3, the J call TRBJ2-7, with TRBD1 matching over 9 bases. Here the CDR3 reads CASSPWTGAYEQYF. The CDR3 nucleotides read TGCGCCAGCAGCCCTTGGACAGGGGCCTACGAGCAGTACTTC.